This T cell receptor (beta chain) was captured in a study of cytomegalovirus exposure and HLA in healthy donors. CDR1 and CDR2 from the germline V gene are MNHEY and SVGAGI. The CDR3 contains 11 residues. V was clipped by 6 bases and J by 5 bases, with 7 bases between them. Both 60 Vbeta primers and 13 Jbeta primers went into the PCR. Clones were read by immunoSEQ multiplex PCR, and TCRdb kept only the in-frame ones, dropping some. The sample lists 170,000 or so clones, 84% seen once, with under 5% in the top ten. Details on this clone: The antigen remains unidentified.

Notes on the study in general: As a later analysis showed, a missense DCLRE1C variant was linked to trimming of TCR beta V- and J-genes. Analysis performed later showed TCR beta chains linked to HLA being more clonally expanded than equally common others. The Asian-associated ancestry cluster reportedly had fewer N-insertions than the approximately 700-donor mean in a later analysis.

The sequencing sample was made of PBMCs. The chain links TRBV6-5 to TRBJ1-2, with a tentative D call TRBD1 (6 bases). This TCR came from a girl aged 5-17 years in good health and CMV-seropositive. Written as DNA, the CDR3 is TGTGCCAGCAGCACAGGGTATGGCTACACCTTC. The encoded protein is CASSTGYGYTF.